This TCR beta chain was found in a study of blood T cell repertoires in COVID-19 (TCRdb year 2020). With regard to the full study: Samples covering the acute and convalescent phases of COVID-19 were provided by collaborators in the United States, Italy and Spain. The prospective study material was composed of cDNA or gDNA derived from T cells, B-cell-depleted T cells, or PBMCs. Subjects who had been exposed to COVID-19, were actively infected with it, or had recovered from it provided the deeply sampled blood TCRbeta repertoires that made up the dataset. The samples were drawn from two sources: the first 160 participants of the ongoing ImmuneRACE study, and 1,200 or so subjects contributed by 6 global collaborators. A freely available public database, intended as a resource for researchers studying the immune response to SARS-CoV-2, is where the repertoires were released. A de-identified subject ID, COVID-19 status, age in years and sex were almost always included in the sample metadata. Where available, HLA class I and class II types were obtained from metadata supplied by the sample provider rather than from assay-based typing.

The paper as a whole reports these results and caveats: Clinical and demographic metadata were provided uncurated, with the amount varying by source and participant.

V lost 0 bases and J lost 0 bases; the stretch between them is 13 bases long. Reading from cysteine to phenylalanine, the CDR3 counts 17 amino acids. The entry retains the CDR3 DNA only, 51 bases that are in frame from base 1. CDR1 and CDR2 are read off the germline V gene as MGHRA and YSYEKL. TCRbeta CDR3 regions were amplified from genomic DNA by means of the immunoSEQ Assay, a bias-controlled multiplex PCR. Regarding the original processing steps: Nucleated cell counts per sample were estimated from amplification of reference gene primers within the assay. Sequence reads were collapsed and filtered to measure the absolute abundance of every unique TCRbeta CDR3 rearrangement. For each sample, productive Simpson clonality was calculated as the square root of Simpson's diversity index over productive rearrangements. This is the immuneACCESS table as TCRdb keeps it, with only in-frame sequences that have V and J called. A part of the clones is gone; compared with another copy, unresolved V genes explain less than half, and the rest is unexplained. Clone size and V and J calls were adopted from that table, with D and trimming inferred from the DNA. The sample data list 400,000 to 450,000 clones, and around 91% of these were observed just once. In total, the top ten clones hold approximately 1.5% of the sample.

In Seattle, one collaborating source enrolled patients while the infection was active and tracked those patients longitudinally over the course of disease. Collaborating institutions collected whole blood in K2EDTA tubes following their own protocols. For TCRbeta analysis, collaborator samples were shipped as frozen whole blood, as isolated PBMCs, or as DNA extracted from either sample type. In this sample, this clone turned up once. Its target antigen remains unknown. Base qualities are not recorded, but no much larger clone differs from it by a single base. Sequenced sample: peripheral blood. Rearrangement joined TRBV4-1 to TRBJ2-3, with TRBD1 perhaps the D gene, on 5 matching bases. The receptor was isolated from a woman between 40 and 50 years old with COVID-19, enrolled during active disease. The sequence in DNA is TGCGCCAGCAGCCAAGATAGGGGTGAAGGTAGCACAGATACGCAGTATTTT. The encoded protein is CASSQDRGEGSTDTQYF.